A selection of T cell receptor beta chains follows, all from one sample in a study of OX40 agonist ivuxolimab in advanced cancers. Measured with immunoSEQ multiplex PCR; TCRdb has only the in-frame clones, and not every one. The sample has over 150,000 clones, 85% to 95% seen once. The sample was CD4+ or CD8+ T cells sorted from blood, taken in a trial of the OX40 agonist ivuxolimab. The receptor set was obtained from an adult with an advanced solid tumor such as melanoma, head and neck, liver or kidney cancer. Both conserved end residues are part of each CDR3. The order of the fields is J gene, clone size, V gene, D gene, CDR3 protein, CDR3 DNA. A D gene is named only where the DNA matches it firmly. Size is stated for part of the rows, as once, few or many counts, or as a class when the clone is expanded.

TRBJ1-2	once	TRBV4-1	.	CASSQDSGSNYGYTF	TGCGCCAGCAGCCAAGATTCGGGCAGCAACTATGGCTACACCTTC
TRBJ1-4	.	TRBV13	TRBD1	CASSPRTGLNEKLFF	TGTGCCAGCAGCCCGAGGACAGGCCTTAATGAAAAACTGTTTTTT
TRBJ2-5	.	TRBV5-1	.	CASSTGTADGLVTQYF	TGCGCCAGCAGCACCGGGACCGCGGATGGGTTGGTGACCCAGTACTTC
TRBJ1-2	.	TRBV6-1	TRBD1	CASSLQTGNNYGYTF	TGTGCCAGCAGTCTCCAGACAGGGAATAACTATGGCTACACCTTC
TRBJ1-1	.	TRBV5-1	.	CASSLHRVDTEAFF	TGCGCCAGCAGCTTACACAGGGTGGACACTGAAGCTTTCTTT
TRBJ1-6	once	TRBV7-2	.	CASSLAPLQGAYNSPLHF	TGTGCCAGCAGCTTAGCGCCTCTTCAGGGAGCCTATAATTCACCCCTCCACTTT
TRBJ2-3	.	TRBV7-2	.	CASSLVGRGITDTQYF	TGTGCCAGCAGCTTAGTGGGCAGGGGTATCACAGATACGCAGTATTTT
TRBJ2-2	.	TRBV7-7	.	CASSLVGGGGELFF	TGTGCTAGCAGCTTAGTTGGAGGTGGTGGGGAGCTGTTTTTT
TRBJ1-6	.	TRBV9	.	CASSASLDGALHF	TGTGCCAGCAGCGCCTCCCTTGACGGGGCCCTCCACTTT
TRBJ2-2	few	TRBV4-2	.	CASSQEQRSITGELFF	TGTGCCAGCAGCCAAGAGCAGCGGTCGATCACCGGGGAGCTGTTTTTT
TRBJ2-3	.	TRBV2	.	CASSEAGGPTDTQYF	TGTGCCAGCAGTGAAGCGGGGGGGCCCACAGATACGCAGTATTTT
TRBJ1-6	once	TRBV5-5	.	CASSVGQLISPLHF	TGTGCCAGCAGCGTCGGACAGCTGATCTCACCCCTCCACTTT
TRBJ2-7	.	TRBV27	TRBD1	CASSFGTGGATYEQYF	TGTGCCAGCAGTTTCGGGACAGGGGGCGCTACCTACGAGCAGTACTTC
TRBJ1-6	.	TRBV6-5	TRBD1	CASRIGQEYNSPLHF	TGTGCCAGCAGAATCGGACAGGAATATAATTCACCCCTCCACTTT
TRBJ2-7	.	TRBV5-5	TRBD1	CASSQRTGYEQYF	TGTGCCAGCAGCCAAAGGACAGGCTACGAGCAGTACTTC
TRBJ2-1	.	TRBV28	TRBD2	CASSPGTSGGNEQFF	TGTGCCAGCAGTCCCGGGACTAGCGGGGGCAATGAGCAGTTCTTC
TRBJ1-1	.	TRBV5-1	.	CASSLTGKTEAFF	TGCGCCAGCAGTCTTACAGGAAAAACTGAAGCTTTCTTT
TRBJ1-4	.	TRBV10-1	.	CASSSGEANEKLFF	TGCGCCAGCAGTAGCGGTGAAGCTAATGAAAAACTGTTTTTT
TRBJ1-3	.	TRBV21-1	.	CASSKGSRVSFKDTIYF	TGTGCCAGCAGCAAAGGGTCCAGGGTTTCATTTAAGGACACCATATATTTT
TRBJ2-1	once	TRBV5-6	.	CASSLHNEQFF	TGTGCCAGCAGCTTGCACAATGAGCAGTTCTTC
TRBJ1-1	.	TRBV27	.	CASSATSMNTEAFF	TGTGCCAGCAGTGCGACGTCTATGAACACTGAAGCTTTCTTT
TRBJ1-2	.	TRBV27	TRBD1	CASSLSGQGGPYGYTF	TGTGCCAGCAGTTTATCCGGGCAGGGGGGACCCTATGGCTACACCTTC
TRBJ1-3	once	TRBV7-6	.	CASSPDSSSGNTIYF	TGTGCCAGCAGCCCGGACAGCTCATCTGGAAACACCATATATTTT
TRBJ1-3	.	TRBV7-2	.	CASSLGWRGPGNTIYF	TGTGCCAGCAGCTTAGGGTGGCGGGGACCTGGAAACACCATATATTTT
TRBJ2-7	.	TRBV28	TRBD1	CASSLRDRGYEQYF	TGTGCCAGCAGTTTAAGGGACAGGGGCTACGAGCAGTACTTC
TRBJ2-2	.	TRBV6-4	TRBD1	CASSESWWTGDTGELFF	TGTGCCAGCAGTGAATCGTGGTGGACAGGGGACACCGGGGAGCTGTTTTTT
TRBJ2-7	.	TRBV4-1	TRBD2	CASSTRTSGRTYEQYF	TGCGCCAGCAGCACCCGGACTAGCGGGAGAACCTACGAGCAGTACTTC
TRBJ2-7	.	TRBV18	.	CASSPLRDEQYF	TGTGCCAGCTCACCCCTCAGGGACGAGCAGTACTTC
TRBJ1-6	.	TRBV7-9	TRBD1	CASNLRDRDSPLHF	TGTGCCAGCAACCTCCGGGACAGGGATTCACCCCTCCACTTT
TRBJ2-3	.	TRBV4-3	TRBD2	CASSQGIAGLTDTQYF	TGCGCCAGCAGCCAAGGGATAGCGGGACTCACAGATACGCAGTATTTT
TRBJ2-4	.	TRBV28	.	CASSITGPLIAKNIQYF	TGTGCCAGCAGTATCACTGGACCGTTAATAGCCAAAAACATTCAGTACTTC
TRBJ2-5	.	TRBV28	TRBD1	CASTSNRGSQETQYF	TGTGCCAGCACCTCGAACAGGGGTTCCCAAGAGACCCAGTACTTC
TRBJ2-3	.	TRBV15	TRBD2	CATSRSRTSVPQYF	TGTGCCACCAGCAGATCCCGGACTAGTGTACCGCAGTATTTT
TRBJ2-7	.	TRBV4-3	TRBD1	CASSQDRETGSYEQYF	TGCGCCAGCAGCCAAGATCGAGAGACAGGGTCCTACGAGCAGTACTTC
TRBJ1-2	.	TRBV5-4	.	CASSLWPTGYTF	TGTGCCAGCAGCTTGTGGCCAACGGGCTACACCTTC
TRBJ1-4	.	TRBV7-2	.	CASSSGAWELFF	TGTGCCAGCAGCTCTGGGGCCTGGGAACTGTTTTTT
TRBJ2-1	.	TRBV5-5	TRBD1	CASSSSGTGRFF	TGTGCCAGCAGCTCCAGTGGGACAGGGAGGTTCTTC